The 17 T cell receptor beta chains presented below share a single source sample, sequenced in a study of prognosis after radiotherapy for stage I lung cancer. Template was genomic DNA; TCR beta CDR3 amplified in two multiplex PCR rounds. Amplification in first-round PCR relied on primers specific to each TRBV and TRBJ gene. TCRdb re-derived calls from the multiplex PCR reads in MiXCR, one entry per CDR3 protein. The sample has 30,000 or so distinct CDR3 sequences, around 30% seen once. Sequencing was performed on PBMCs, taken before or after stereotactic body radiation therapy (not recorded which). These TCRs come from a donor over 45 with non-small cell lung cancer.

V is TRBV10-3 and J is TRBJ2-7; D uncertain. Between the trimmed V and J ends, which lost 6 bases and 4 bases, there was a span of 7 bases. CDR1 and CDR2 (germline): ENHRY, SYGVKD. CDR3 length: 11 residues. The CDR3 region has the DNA TGTGCCATCAGGACTTATTACGAGCAGTACTTC. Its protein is CAIRTYYEQYF.

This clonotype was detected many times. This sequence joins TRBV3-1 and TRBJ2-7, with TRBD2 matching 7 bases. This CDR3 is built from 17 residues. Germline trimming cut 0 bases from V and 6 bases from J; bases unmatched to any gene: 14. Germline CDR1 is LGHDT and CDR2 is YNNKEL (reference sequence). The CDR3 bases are TGTGCCAGCAGCCAAGATAGGGGCGGGAGCGTATATTCCGAGCAGTACTTC. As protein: CASSQDRGGSVYSEQYF.

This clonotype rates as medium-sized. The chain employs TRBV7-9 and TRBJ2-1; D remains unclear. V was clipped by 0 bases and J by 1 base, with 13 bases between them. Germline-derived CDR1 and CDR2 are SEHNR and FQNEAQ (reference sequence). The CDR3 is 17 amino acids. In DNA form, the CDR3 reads TGTGCCAGCAGCTTAGCCCCCAGGCAGGCTTCCTACAATGAGCAGTTCTTC. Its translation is CASSLAPRQASYNEQFF.

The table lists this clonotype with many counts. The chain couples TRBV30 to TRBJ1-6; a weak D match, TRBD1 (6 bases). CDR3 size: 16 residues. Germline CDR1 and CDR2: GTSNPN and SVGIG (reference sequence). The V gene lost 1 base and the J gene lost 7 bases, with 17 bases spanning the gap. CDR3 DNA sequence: TGTGCCTGGAGTGGGGTAGGGGGGCGCGGGAATTCACCCCTCCACTTT. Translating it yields CAWSGVGGRGNSPLHF.

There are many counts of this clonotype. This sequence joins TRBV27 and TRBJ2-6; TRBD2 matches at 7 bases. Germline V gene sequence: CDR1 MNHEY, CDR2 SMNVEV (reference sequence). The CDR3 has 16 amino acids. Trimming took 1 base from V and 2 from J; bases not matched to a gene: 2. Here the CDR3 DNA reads TGTGCCAGCAGTTTATTTCGGGGGGCTGGGGCCAACGTCCTGACTTTC. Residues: CASSLFRGAGANVLTF.

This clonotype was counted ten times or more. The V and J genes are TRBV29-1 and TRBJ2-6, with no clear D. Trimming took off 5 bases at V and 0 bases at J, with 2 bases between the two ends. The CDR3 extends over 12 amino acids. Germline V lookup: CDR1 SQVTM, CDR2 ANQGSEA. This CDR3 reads CSVNSGANVLTF. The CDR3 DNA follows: TGCAGCGTTAACTCTGGGGCCAACGTCCTGACTTTC. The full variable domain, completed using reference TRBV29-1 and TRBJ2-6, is SAVISQKPSRDICQRGTSLTIQCQVDSQVTMMFWYRQQPGQSLTLIATANQGSEATYESGFVIDKFPISRPNLTFSTLTVSNMSPEDSSIYLCSVNSGANVLTFGAGSRLTVL.

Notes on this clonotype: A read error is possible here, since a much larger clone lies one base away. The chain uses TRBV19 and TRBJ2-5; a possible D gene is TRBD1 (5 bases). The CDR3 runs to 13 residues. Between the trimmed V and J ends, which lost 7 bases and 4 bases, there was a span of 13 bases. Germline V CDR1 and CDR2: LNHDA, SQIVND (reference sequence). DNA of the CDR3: TGTGCCAGTACCGGACAAGACCTAGAGACCCAGTACTTC. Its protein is CASTGQDLETQYF.

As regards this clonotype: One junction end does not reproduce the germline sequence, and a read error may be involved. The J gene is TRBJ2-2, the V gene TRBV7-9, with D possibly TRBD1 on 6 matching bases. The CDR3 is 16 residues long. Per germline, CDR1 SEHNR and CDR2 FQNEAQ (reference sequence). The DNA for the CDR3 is TGTGCCAGTAGCTTACAGGGTTGGGCGAACACCGCGGAGCTGTTTTTT. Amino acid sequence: CASSLQGWANTAELFF.

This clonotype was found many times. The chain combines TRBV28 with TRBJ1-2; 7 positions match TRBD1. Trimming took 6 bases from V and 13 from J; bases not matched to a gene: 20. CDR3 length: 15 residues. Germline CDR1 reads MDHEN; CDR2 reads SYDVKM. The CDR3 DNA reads TGTGCCAGCAGGCTAGGCGCGGGACAGCACCAGGAACTCACCTTC. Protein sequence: CASRLGAGQHQELTF.

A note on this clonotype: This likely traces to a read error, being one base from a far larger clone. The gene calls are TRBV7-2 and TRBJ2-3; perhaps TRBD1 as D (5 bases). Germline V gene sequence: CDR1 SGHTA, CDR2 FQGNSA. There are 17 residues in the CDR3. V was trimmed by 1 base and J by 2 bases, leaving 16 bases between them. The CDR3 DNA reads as TGTGCCAGCAGCTTAGATGGGGCCAGGCCTATCACAGATACGCAGTATTTT. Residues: CASSLDGARPITDTQYF.

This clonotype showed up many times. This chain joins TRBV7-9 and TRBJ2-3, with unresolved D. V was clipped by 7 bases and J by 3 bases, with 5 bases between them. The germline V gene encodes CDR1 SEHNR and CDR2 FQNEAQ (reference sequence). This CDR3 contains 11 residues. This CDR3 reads CASTETDTQYF. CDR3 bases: TGTGCCAGCACCGAAACAGATACGCAGTATTTT.

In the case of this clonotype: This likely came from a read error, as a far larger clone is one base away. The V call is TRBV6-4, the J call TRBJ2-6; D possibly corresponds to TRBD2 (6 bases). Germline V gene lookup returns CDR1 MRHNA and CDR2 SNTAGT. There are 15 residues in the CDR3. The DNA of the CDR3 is TGTGCCAGCAGATCGCGGGGCTCTGGGGCCAACTTCCTGACTTTC. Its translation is CASRSRGSGANFLTF.

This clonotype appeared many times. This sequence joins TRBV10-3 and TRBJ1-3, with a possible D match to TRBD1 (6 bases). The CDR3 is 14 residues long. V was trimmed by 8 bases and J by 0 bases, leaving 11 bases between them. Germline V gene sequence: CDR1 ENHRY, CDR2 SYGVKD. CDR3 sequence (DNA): TGTGCCATCTGGGAACAGGGCTCTGGAAACACCATATATTTT. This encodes CAIWEQGSGNTIYF.

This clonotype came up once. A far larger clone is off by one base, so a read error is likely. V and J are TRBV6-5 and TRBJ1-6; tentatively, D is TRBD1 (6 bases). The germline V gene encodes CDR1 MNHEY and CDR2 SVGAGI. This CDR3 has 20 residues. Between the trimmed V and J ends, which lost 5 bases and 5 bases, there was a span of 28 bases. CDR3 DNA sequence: TGTGCCAGCAGTGAATCCAAACAGGGTTCTCTCTGCCTGAATAATTCACCCCTCCACTTT. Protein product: CASSESKQGSLCLNNSPLHF.

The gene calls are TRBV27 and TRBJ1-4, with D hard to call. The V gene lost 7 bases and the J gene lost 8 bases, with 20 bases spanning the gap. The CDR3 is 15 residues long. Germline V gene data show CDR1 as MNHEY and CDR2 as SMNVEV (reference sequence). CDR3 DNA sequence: TGTGCCAGCAAACGCAGACGAGGATCGGTCGAAAAACTGTTTTTT. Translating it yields CASKRRRGSVEKLFF.

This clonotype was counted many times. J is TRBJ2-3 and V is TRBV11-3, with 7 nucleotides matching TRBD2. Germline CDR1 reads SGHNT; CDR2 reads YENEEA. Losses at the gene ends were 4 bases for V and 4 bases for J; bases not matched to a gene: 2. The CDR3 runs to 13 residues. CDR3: CASSWGGADTQYF. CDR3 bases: TGTGCCAGCAGCTGGGGGGGGGCAGATACGCAGTATTTT.

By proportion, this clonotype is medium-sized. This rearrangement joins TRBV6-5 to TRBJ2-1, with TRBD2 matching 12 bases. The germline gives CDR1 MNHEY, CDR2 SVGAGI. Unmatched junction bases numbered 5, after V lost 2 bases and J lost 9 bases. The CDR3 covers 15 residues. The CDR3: CASSYMTSGSFEQFF. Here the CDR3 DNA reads TGTGCCAGCAGTTACATGACTAGCGGGAGTTTTGAGCAGTTCTTC.